Shown below are 16 T cell receptor beta chains from a single sample sequenced in a study of shared clonotypes between healthy human individuals. Here immunoSEQ multiplex PCR was the method, and the copy in TCRdb shows in-frame clones only, minus some. Here the sample spans roughly 890,000 clones, 80% to 95% being singletons. Naive CD8 cells were CD45RO-negative, positively selected for CCR7, excluding terminally differentiated effector memory CD45RA+ cells. Sample: naive CD8+ T cells sorted from blood. Receptors originate from a man aged 30-40 years in good health.

The chain couples TRBV30 to TRBJ2-7; D unclear. The V end lost 3 bases, the J end lost 0 bases, and 12 bases lay between the germline ends. The germline gives CDR1 GTSNPN, CDR2 SVGIG (reference sequence). The CDR3 spans 14 residues. The CDR3 loop is CAWRNRTDSYEQYF. Here the CDR3 DNA reads TGTGCCTGGAGAAACCGGACGGACTCCTACGAGCAGTACTTC.

V gene TRBV5-4 combines with J gene TRBJ2-1, with D perhaps TRBD1 (6 bases). CDR3 length: 16 residues. CDR1 is SGHNT, CDR2 YYREEE, per germline (reference sequence). The V gene lost 3 bases and the J gene lost 1 base, with 14 bases spanning the gap. The CDR3 sequence: CASSYRVSVSYNEQFF. The CDR3 DNA is TGTGCCAGCAGCTACAGGGTTTCGGTTTCCTACAATGAGCAGTTCTTC.

The V gene is TRBV13, the J gene TRBJ2-1; perhaps TRBD2 as D (5 bases). Germline V gene sequence: CDR1 PRHDT, CDR2 FYEKMQ (reference sequence). The ends were cut back, 8 bases at V and 6 bases at J, with 14 bases in the middle. The length of the CDR3 is 13 residues. CDR3 DNA: TGTGCCAGCGGTGAGCGGAACCTCAATGAGCAGTTCTTC. The encoded protein is CASGERNLNEQFF.

This clone came up once. The V gene is TRBV15, the J gene TRBJ2-5; possibly TRBD1 or TRBD2 for D (6 bases each). The CDR3 extends over 15 amino acids. CDR1 is LNHNV and CDR2 is YYDKDF in the germline V gene (reference sequence). V was shortened by 0 bases and J by 5 bases, with 13 bases between the two germline ends. The CDR3 DNA sequence: TGTGCCACCAGCAGAGAGGGGGCGGGGACGGAGACCCAGTACTTC. Translation gives CATSREGAGTETQYF.

CDR3 bases: TGTGCCAGCAGCAAAAGACAGTACATGAACACTGAAGCTTTCTTT. This encodes CASSKRQYMNTEAFF. The chain carries TRBV28 and TRBJ1-1; maybe TRBD1 (5 bases). The ends were cut back, 6 bases at V and 0 bases at J, with 14 bases in the middle. Germline loops: CDR1 MDHEN, CDR2 SYDVKM. The CDR3 has 15 amino acids.

CDR3 protein: CASSPSDSSSYEQYF. Here the CDR3 DNA reads TGTGCCAGCAGCCCGAGTGACAGTAGCTCCTACGAGCAGTACTTC. V and J are TRBV7-9 and TRBJ2-7; the D gene is possibly TRBD1 (5 bases). CDR3 length: 15 amino acids. Germline values: CDR1 SEHNR, CDR2 FQNEAQ (reference sequence). The V and J ends lost 5 bases and 0 bases respectively, with 14 bases between them.

The chain combines TRBV5-1 with TRBJ2-7, with D perhaps matching TRBD2 (6 bases). Germline V lookup: CDR1 SGHRS, CDR2 YFSETQ. V lost 0 bases to trimming and J lost 2 bases, with 12 bases between them. The CDR3 consists of 15 residues. The CDR3 sequence is CASSLVAGPAYEQYF. The CDR3 region has the DNA TGCGCCAGCAGCTTGGTGGCGGGACCGGCCTACGAGCAGTACTTC.

V usage is TRBV5-1 and J usage is TRBJ2-7; no clear D. CDR1 SGHRS and CDR2 YFSETQ come from the germline V gene. The V end lost 2 bases, the J end lost 3 bases, and 18 bases lay between the germline ends. The CDR3 loop spans 16 amino acids. CDR3 protein: CASSLKPRQDYYEQYF. Here the CDR3 DNA reads TGCGCCAGCAGCTTAAAGCCACGGCAGGATTACTACGAGCAGTACTTC.

The chain has TRBV7-9 and TRBJ2-4; unclear D gene. The CDR3 is made up of 15 amino acids. Germline assignment: CDR1 SEHNR and CDR2 FQNEAQ (reference sequence). Trimming removed 2 bases from V and 2 bases from J, with 10 bases in between. The CDR3, as DNA: TGTGCCAGCAGCTTATGGACGGCTTCCAAAAACATTCAGTACTTC. Protein: CASSLWTASKNIQYF.

This chain connects TRBV7-9 to TRBJ2-2; D gene uncertain. Germline-derived CDR1 and CDR2 are SEHNR and FQNEAQ (reference sequence). The germline V and J ends were trimmed by 5 bases and 1 base, with 14 bases remaining between them. This CDR3 contains 16 residues. DNA for the CDR3: TGTGCCAGCAGCCCAACGTTGGGATTGAACACCGGGGAGCTGTTTTTT. It yields the protein CASSPTLGLNTGELFF.

The V call is TRBV7-9, the J call TRBJ2-1; D is tentatively TRBD1 or TRBD2 (5 bases each). Germline values: CDR1 SEHNR, CDR2 FQNEAQ (reference sequence). The CDR3 is 17 amino acids. V lost 0 bases and J 0 bases, leaving 12 bases between the germline ends. CDR3 nucleotide sequence: TGTGCCAGCAGCTTAGCCCGAGGGGCTAGCTCCTACAATGAGCAGTTCTTC. This translates into CASSLARGASSYNEQFF. Based on the CDR3 plus reference TRBV7-9 and TRBJ2-1, the full variable domain is DTGVSQNPRHKITKRGQNVTFRCDPISEHNRLYWYRQTLGQGPEFLTYFQNEAQLEKSRLLSDRFSAERPKGSFSTLEIQRTEQGDSAMYLCASSLARGASSYNEQFFGPGTRLTVL.

The chain has TRBV27 and TRBJ2-3, with a tentative D call TRBD2 (6 bases). This CDR3 is 15 amino acids long. In germline, CDR1 is MNHEY, CDR2 SMNVEV (reference sequence). V lost 4 bases to trimming and J lost 4 bases, with 15 bases between them. CDR3 residues: CASSYVGSKADTQYF. Written as DNA, the CDR3 is TGTGCCAGCAGTTATGTCGGGAGTAAGGCAGATACGCAGTATTTT.

The CDR3 reads CASSSGTHSYEQYF. The CDR3, as DNA: TGTGCCAGTAGTAGCGGGACTCACTCCTACGAGCAGTACTTC. V gene TRBV19 combines with J gene TRBJ2-7, with D possibly matching TRBD2 (6 bases). The V gene lost 4 bases and the J gene lost 0 bases, with 10 bases spanning the gap. CDR3 length: 14 amino acids. Germline CDR1 LNHDA, CDR2 SQIVND (reference sequence).

The table lists this clone with a count of one. V usage is TRBV27 and J usage is TRBJ2-7; 7 nucleotides align to TRBD1. Germline CDR1 MNHEY, CDR2 SMNVEV (reference sequence). The V gene end was trimmed by 3 bases and the J gene end by 1 base; junction bases not matched to a gene: 6. This CDR3 has 15 amino acids. The chain's CDR3 is CASSFGDSPSYEQYF. The CDR3 DNA sequence: TGTGCCAGCAGTTTCGGGGACAGCCCTTCCTACGAGCAGTACTTC.

The chain joins TRBV7-8 to TRBJ2-3; no reliable D call. This CDR3 has 14 residues. Trimming took 0 bases from V and 0 from J, leaving 4 bases between them. Germline CDR1 reads SGHVS; CDR2 reads FQNEAQ. CDR3 residues: CASSLAPSTDTQYF. The CDR3 nucleotides read TGTGCCAGCAGCTTAGCGCCTAGCACAGATACGCAGTATTTT. The full variable domain, in which reference TRBV7-8 and TRBJ2-3 provide the parts outside the CDR3, is GAGVSQSPRYKVAKRGQDVALRCDPISGHVSLFWYQQALGQGPEFLTYFQNEAQLDKSGLPSDRFFAERPEGSVSTLKIQRTQQEDSAVYLCASSLAPSTDTQYFGPGTRLTVL.

The chain joins TRBV6-6 to TRBJ2-4, with a weak D call TRBD2 (5 bases). The germline V gene encodes CDR1 MNHNY and CDR2 SVGAGI (reference sequence). The CDR3 runs to 16 residues. The germline V and J ends were trimmed by 11 bases and 7 bases, with 27 bases remaining between them. Here the CDR3 DNA reads TGTGCCTCCTACCCCTGGGGTGAGGAGGTAAATAACATTCAGTACTTC. Residues: CASYPWGEEVNNIQYF.